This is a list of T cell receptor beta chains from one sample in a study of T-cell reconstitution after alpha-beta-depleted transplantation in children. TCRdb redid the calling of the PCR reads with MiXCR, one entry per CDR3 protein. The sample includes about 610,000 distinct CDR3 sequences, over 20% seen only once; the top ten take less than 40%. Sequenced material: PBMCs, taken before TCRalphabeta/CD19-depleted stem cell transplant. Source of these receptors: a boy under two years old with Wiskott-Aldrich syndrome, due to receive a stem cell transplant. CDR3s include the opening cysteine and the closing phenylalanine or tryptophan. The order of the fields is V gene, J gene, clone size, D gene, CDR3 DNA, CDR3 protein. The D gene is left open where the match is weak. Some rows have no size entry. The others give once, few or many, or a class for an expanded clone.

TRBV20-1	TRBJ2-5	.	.	TGCAGTGCTAGCAATCTGGGGCGGGAGACCCAGTACTTC	CSASNLGRETQYF
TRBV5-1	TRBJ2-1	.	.	TGCGCCAGCAGCTCCGGGCTGACAACTGGAGGGGATGAGCAGTTCTTC	CASSSGLTTGGDEQFF
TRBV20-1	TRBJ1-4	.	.	TGCAGTGCTAGAGACGGGCCAACTAATGAAAAACTGTTTTTT	CSARDGPTNEKLFF
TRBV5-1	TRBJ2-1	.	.	TGCGCCAGCAGCTTGCGTTCAGAGATATACAATGAGCAGTTCTTC	CASSLRSEIYNEQFF
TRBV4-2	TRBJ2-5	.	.	TGTGCCAGCAGCCGAATAACCGGAGAGACCCAGTACTTC	CASSRITGETQYF
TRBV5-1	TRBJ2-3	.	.	TGCGCCAGCAGCTTCGTCGGGGGAGGATCAGATACGCAGTATTTT	CASSFVGGGSDTQYF
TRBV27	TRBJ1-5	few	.	TGTGCCAGCAGTCTCGGGGCCAGGTTGGAGACCCAGCATTTT	CASSLGARLETQHF
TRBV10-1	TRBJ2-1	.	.	TGCGCCAGCAGTGAAGAGGAGCGGCCTATCAATGAGCAGTTCTTC	CASSEEERPINEQFF
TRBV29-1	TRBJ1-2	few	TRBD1	TGCAGCGTTCCGGGACAGGGAGCCTTTAACTATGGCTACACCTTC	CSVPGQGAFNYGYTF
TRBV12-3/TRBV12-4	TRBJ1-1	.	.	TGTGCCAGCAGAGCAAGCCGGGGTTGGGGGGACACTGAAGCTTTCTTT	CASRASRGWGDTEAFF
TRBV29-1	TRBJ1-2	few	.	TGCAGCGTTGAAGGGCGGTATGGCTACACCTTC	CSVEGRYGYTF
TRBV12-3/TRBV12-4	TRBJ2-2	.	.	TGTGCCAGCAGTTTAGGGAACGGGAGATGGAACACCGGGGAGCTGTTTTTT	CASSLGNGRWNTGELFF
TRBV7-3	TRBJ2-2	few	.	TGTGCCAGCAGCTTAACAGCGGGTCTTAACACCGGGGAGCTGTTTTTT	CASSLTAGLNTGELFF
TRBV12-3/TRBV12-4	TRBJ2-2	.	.	TGTGCCAGCACCCCGACAGGAGGGGCCGGGGAGCTGTTTTTT	CASTPTGGAGELFF
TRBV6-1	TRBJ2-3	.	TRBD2	TGTGCCAGCAGAATACGACCGGGACTAGCGGGATCAGATACGCAGTATTTT	CASRIRPGLAGSDTQYF
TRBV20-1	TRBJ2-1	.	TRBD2	TGCAGTGCTAGTGATCCTAGCGGGAACAATGAGCAGTTCTTC	CSASDPSGNNEQFF
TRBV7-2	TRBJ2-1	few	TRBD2	TGTGCCAGCAGCCCACCGGGACTAGCCTTCAACAATGAGCAGTTCTTC	CASSPPGLAFNNEQFF
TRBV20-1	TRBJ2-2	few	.	TGCAGTGCTAGCGCGGGTGGGAACACCGGGGAGCTGTTTTTT	CSASAGGNTGELFF
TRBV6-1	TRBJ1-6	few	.	TGTGCCAGCAGTGCCTACAATTTGCGATCGGGTTCACCCCTCCACTTT	CASSAYNLRSGSPLHF
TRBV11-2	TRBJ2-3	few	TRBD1	TGTGCCAGCAGCCGAGGATGGGACAGGACATCGGATACGCAGTATTTT	CASSRGWDRTSDTQYF
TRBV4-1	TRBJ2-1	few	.	TGCGCCAGCAGCCAAGAGGCGAGCGGGGAGCAGTTCTTC	CASSQEASGEQFF
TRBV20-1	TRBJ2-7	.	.	TGCAGTGCTAAACGAGACAGTTACGAGCAGTACTTC	CSAKRDSYEQYF
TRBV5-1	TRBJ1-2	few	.	TGCGCCAGCAGCGCATTCGGCCTCGGTTATGGCTACACCTTC	CASSAFGLGYGYTF
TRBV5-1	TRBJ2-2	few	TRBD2	TGCGCCAGCGGGGGACTAGCGGGCGGGGAGCTGTTTTTT	CASGGLAGGELFF
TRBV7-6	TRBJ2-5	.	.	TGTGCCAGCAGCTTAGTTCATCGGGGCCGGCACGAGACCCAGTACTTC	CASSLVHRGRHETQYF
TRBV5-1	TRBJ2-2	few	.	TGCGCCAGCAGCTTAATAGTTGTCGGAGCTGACACCGGGGAGCTGTTTTTT	CASSLIVVGADTGELFF
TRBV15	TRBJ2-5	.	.	TGTGCCACCAGCAGAGATAGCGCTTCCAGCCAGTACTTC	CATSRDSASSQYF
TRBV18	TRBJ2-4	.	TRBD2	TGTGCCAGCTCACCAGCGGGAGGGACCAAAAACATTCAGTACTTC	CASSPAGGTKNIQYF
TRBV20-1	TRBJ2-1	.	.	TGCAGTGCTGGGGGTCGAGGGGGAGGCAACAATGAGCAGTTCTTC	CSAGGRGGGNNEQFF
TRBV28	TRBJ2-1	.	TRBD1	TGTGCCAGCAACTGGGACAGGGGATACAATGAGCAGTTCTTC	CASNWDRGYNEQFF
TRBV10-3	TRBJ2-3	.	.	TGTGCCATCAGTGAGTGGAGCACAGATACGCAGTATTTT	CAISEWSTDTQYF
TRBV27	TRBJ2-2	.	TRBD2	TGTGCCAGCAGTTTAACACAGACTAGCGGGAGAGCAAACACCGGGGAGCTGTTTTTT	CASSLTQTSGRANTGELFF
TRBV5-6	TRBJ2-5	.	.	TGTGCCAGCAGCCAGGACGACCGATTTCAAGAGACCCAGTACTTC	CASSQDDRFQETQYF